The rows below give T cell receptor beta chains drawn from one sample of a study of shared clonotypes between healthy human individuals. Sequencing was performed with immunoSEQ multiplex PCR; in TCRdb, only in-frame clones are kept and a portion is missing. The sample lists about 2.3 million clones, 85% to 95% occurring once. The sample consisted of naive CD4+ T cells from PBMCs. These receptors originate from a man aged 18 to 30 in good health. Some clones in this sample may be carry-over from other donors' samples. Each CDR3 is given with its conserved first and last residue. Each record gives: V gene, clone size, CDR3 length, D gene, J gene, CDR3 DNA, CDR3 protein. A D gene is named only where the DNA matches it firmly. Only part of the rows carry a size: once, few, many, or a class if the clone is expanded.

>TRBV5-1|.|16|.|TRBJ1-1
TGCGCCAGCAGCCAGCGCGGACAGACGACGAACACTGAAGCTTTCTTT
CASSQRGQTTNTEAFF
>TRBV7-2|.|11|.|TRBJ2-7
TGTGCCAGCAGCTCGGGCGACGAGCAGTACTTC
CASSSGDEQYF
>TRBV25-1|.|15|.|TRBJ1-3
TGTGCCAGCCGCACCGGGAGCCCCGGGGGAAACACCATATATTTT
CASRTGSPGGNTIYF
>TRBV5-6|.|16|.|TRBJ2-3
TGTGCCAGCAGCTTTCGCTCAATTCGCGAGACAGATACGCAGTATTTT
CASSFRSIRETDTQYF
>TRBV5-6|.|13|.|TRBJ1-1
TGTGCCAGCAGCTTCAAAAAGAACACTGAAGCTTTCTTT
CASSFKKNTEAFF
>TRBV5-1|.|15|TRBD1|TRBJ1-3
TGCGCCAGCAGCGCGGGACAGGCGCAAGGAAACACCATATATTTT
CASSAGQAQGNTIYF
>TRBV5-1|.|17|TRBD2|TRBJ2-1
TGCGCCAGCAGCTTGGCCGCGGGACTAGCGACGGCAAATGAGCAGTTCTTC
CASSLAAGLATANEQFF
>TRBV29-1|.|14|TRBD1|TRBJ1-5
TGCAGCGTGGGGACAGGGTCTAGCGGTCAGCCCCAGCATTTT
CSVGTGSSGQPQHF
>TRBV14|few|13|.|TRBJ1-1
TGTGCCAGCAGCCAAGATCTTGGGACTGAAGCTTTCTTT
CASSQDLGTEAFF
>TRBV28|.|15|.|TRBJ1-2
TGTGCCAGCAGTTTAGTCGGCGAAATGAACTATGGCTACACCTTC
CASSLVGEMNYGYTF
>TRBV29-1|once|13|TRBD1|TRBJ2-7
TGCAGCGTTTCCGGGACAGGCGCCTACGAGCAGTACTTC
CSVSGTGAYEQYF
>TRBV7-3|.|16|.|TRBJ2-3
TGTGCCCCGGAGGGACCTAGATGTGCTGACACAGATACGCAGTATTTT
CAPEGPRCADTDTQYF
>TRBV28|.|13|.|TRBJ2-7
TGTGCCAGCAGTCCCCCGGGCTTGCTCGAGCAGTACTTC
CASSPPGLLEQYF
>TRBV29-1|.|17|.|TRBJ2-2
TGCAGCGTTGGATTCGGGCCTTGGGGTTCTAACACCGGGGAGCTGTTTTTT
CSVGFGPWGSNTGELFF
>TRBV27|few|13|.|TRBJ1-2
TGTGCCAGCAGTTGGGGGGCGCGTGGAGGCTACACCTTC
CASSWGARGGYTF
>TRBV28|.|17|TRBD1|TRBJ1-5
TGTGCCAGCAGTTTATTCTCTGGACAGGGGACCAATCAGCCCCAGCATTTT
CASSLFSGQGTNQPQHF
>TRBV7-7|.|14|.|TRBJ2-5
TGTGCCAGCAGCTTAGGGACTATGGGCGAGACCCAGTACTTC
CASSLGTMGETQYF
>TRBV28|.|14|.|TRBJ1-5
TGTGCCAGCACCGAGAATACGAGCAATCAGCCCCAGCATTTT
CASTENTSNQPQHF
>TRBV11-2|.|18|TRBD2|TRBJ2-2
TGTGCCAGCAGCCCGCCCGGACTAGCGGGAGGGTCGACCGGGGAGCTGTTTTTT
CASSPPGLAGGSTGELFF
>TRBV18|.|17|TRBD1|TRBJ2-1
TGTGCCAGCTCACTTAAATTCGGACAGGGGCCCCGGGATGAGCAGTTCTTC
CASSLKFGQGPRDEQFF
>TRBV5-1|.|14|.|TRBJ1-2
TGCGCCAGCAGCCTCAGGGGCGCTAAGAATGGCTACACCTTC
CASSLRGAKNGYTF
>TRBV5-4|.|15|.|TRBJ2-1
TGTGCCAGCAGCTTGGGCGGCGGGTCCCACAATGAGCAGTTCTTC
CASSLGGGSHNEQFF
>TRBV7-2|.|14|.|TRBJ1-1
TGTGCCAGCAGCTTCTCCACCCCCCCAACTGAAGCTTTCTTT
CASSFSTPPTEAFF
>TRBV6-6|.|13|TRBD1|TRBJ2-7
TGTGCCAGCCTCAAAACAGGGGCCTACGAGCAGTACTTC
CASLKTGAYEQYF
>TRBV5-1|once|17|.|TRBJ2-1
TGCGCCAGCAGCTTAGACCCGGGACTCACAACCTACAATGAGCAGTTCTTC
CASSLDPGLTTYNEQFF
>TRBV28|.|14|TRBD1|TRBJ2-5
TGTGCCAGCAGTTCGATGACAGGGGGAAAGACCCAGTACTTC
CASSSMTGGKTQYF
>TRBV28|once|15|.|TRBJ2-2
TGTGCCAGCAGAGGTCGGGCGAGGGCGGCTGGGGAGCTGTTTTTT
CASRGRARAAGELFF
>TRBV2|.|14|.|TRBJ1-5
TGTGCCAGCAGTGATACAGGGTTCAATCAGCCCCAGCATTTT
CASSDTGFNQPQHF
>TRBV5-1|.|17|.|TRBJ1-1
TGCGCCAGCAGCCTCCTAACCCCGGCAGCGACGGGCACTGAAGCTTTCTTT
CASSLLTPAATGTEAFF
>TRBV2|.|13|TRBD1|TRBJ1-2
TGTGCCAGCAGCCCGGGACAGGGTCGTGGCTACACCTTC
CASSPGQGRGYTF
>TRBV2|.|11|.|TRBJ2-7
TGTGCCAGCAAACAGGGTGGAGAGCAGTACTTC
CASKQGGEQYF
>TRBV10-2|.|13|.|TRBJ1-5
TGCGCCAGCCGGCTAGGTCTCGATCAGCCCCAGCATTTT
CASRLGLDQPQHF
>TRBV18|few|19|.|TRBJ1-2
TGTGCCAGCTCACCCTCCATACAGACAGGTCAAGGGGGATTTTATGGCTACACCTTC
CASSPSIQTGQGGFYGYTF
>TRBV28|.|12|TRBD1|TRBJ2-7
TGTGCCAGCAGTAGGGGGCGGAACGAGCAGTACTTC
CASSRGRNEQYF
>TRBV18|.|15|TRBD1|TRBJ2-7
TGTGCCAGCTCACCAATGACAGGGGGAGGATACGAGCAGTACTTC
CASSPMTGGGYEQYF
>TRBV7-2|.|13|.|TRBJ2-3
TGTGCCAGCAGCTTAGAGGTCACAGATACGCAGTATTTT
CASSLEVTDTQYF
>TRBV18|.|15|.|TRBJ1-3
TGTGCCAGCTCCCACTACCGGGAGTCTGGAAACACCATATATTTT
CASSHYRESGNTIYF
>TRBV6-6|.|16|.|TRBJ2-5
TGTGCCAGCAGTTACTTCCCCCCCCGCGGGGAAGAGACCCAGTACTTC
CASSYFPPRGEETQYF
>TRBV7-9|.|15|.|TRBJ1-1
TGTGCCAGCAGCTTAGATGCACAGCCGAACACTGAAGCTTTCTTT
CASSLDAQPNTEAFF